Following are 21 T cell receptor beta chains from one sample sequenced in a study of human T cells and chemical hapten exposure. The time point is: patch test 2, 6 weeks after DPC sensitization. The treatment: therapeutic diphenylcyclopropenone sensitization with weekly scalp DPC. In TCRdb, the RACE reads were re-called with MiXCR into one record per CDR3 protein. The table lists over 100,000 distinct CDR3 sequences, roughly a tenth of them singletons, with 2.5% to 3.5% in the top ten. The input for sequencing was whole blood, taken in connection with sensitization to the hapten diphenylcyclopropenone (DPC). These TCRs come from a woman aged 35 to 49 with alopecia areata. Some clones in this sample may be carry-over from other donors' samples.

The CDR3 spells CASSPGTSGRTDTQYF. The CDR3, as DNA: TGTGCCAGCAGCCCCGGGACTAGCGGGCGCACAGATACGCAGTATTTT. This chain connects TRBV11-3 to TRBJ2-3, with 12 bases aligning to TRBD2. Germline CDR1 SGHNT, CDR2 YENEEA. After removal of 5 bases from V and 1 base from J, the junction contained 4 bases not matched to a gene. This CDR3 has 16 residues.

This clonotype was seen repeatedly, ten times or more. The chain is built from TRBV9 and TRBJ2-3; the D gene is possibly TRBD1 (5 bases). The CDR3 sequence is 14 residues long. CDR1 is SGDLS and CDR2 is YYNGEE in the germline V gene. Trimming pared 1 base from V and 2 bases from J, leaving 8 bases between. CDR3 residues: CASSVQGATDTQYF. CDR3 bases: TGTGCCAGCAGCGTACAGGGCGCCACAGATACGCAGTATTTT.

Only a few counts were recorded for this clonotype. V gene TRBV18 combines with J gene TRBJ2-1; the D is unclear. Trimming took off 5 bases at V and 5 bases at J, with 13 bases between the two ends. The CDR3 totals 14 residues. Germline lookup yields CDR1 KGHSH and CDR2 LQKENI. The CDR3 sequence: CASSTARPHNEQFF. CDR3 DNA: TGTGCCAGCTCAACCGCTCGTCCCCACAATGAGCAGTTCTTC.

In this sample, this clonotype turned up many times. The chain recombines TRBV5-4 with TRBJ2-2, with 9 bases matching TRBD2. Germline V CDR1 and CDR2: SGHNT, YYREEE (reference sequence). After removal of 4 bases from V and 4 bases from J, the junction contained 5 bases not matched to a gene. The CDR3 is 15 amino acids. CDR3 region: CASSPGLATTGELFF. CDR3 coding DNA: TGTGCCAGCAGCCCGGGACTAGCCACCACCGGGGAGCTGTTTTTT.

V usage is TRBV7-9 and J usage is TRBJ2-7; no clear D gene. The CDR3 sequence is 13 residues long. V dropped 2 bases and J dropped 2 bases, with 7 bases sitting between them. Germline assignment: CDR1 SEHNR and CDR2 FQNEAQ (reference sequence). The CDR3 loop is CASSLPGTYEQYF. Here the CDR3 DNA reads TGTGCCAGCAGCTTACCTGGAACCTACGAGCAGTACTTC.

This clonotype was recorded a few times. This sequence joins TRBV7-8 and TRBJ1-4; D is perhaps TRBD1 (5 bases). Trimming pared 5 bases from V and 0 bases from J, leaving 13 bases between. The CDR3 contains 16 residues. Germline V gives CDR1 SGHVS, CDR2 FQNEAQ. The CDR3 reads CASSPLTVATNEKLFF. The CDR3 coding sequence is TGTGCCAGCAGCCCCTTGACAGTTGCAACTAATGAAAAACTGTTTTTT.

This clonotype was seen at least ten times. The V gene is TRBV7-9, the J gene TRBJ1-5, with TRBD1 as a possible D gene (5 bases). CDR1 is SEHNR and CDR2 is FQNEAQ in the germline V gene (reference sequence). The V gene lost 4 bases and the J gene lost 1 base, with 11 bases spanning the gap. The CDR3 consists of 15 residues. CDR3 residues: CASSSGTLSNQPQHF. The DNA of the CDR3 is TGTGCCAGCAGCTCCGGGACGTTAAGCAATCAGCCCCAGCATTTT.

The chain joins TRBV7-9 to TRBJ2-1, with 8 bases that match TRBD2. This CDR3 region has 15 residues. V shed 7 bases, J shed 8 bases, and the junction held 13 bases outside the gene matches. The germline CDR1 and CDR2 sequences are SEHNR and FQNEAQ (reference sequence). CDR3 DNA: TGTGCCAGCAACAACCCCGGGGGGGCTGTCGATGAGCAGTTCTTC. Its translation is CASNNPGGAVDEQFF.

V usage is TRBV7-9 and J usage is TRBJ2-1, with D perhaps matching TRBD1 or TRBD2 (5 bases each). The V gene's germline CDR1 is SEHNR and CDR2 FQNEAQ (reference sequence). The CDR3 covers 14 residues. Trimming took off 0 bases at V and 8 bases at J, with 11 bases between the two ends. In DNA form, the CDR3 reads TGTGCCAGCAGCTTAGCGAATAGGGACCATGAGCAGTTCTTC. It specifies CASSLANRDHEQFF.

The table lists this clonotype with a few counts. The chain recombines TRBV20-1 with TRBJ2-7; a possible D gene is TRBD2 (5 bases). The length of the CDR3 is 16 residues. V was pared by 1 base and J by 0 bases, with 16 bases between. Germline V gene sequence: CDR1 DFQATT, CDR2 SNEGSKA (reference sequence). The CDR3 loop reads CSARAPPLDISYEQYF. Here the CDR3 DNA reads TGCAGTGCTAGAGCCCCACCACTAGACATCTCCTACGAGCAGTACTTC.

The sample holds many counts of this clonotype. The CDR3 sequence is CASSSDGSSTDTQYF. For the CDR3, the DNA is TGCGCCAGCAGCTCTGACGGATCTAGCACAGATACGCAGTATTTT. The chain recombines TRBV4-3 with TRBJ2-3; D gene unclear. The CDR3 is made up of 15 amino acids. Germline V gene sequence: CDR1 LGHNA, CDR2 YSLEER. V lost 5 bases and J 0 bases, leaving 12 bases between the germline ends.

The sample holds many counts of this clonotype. The CDR3 region has the DNA TGTGCCACCAGCCCGTCGGGGAGTATGAACACTGAAGCTTTCTTT. Encoded protein: CATSPSGSMNTEAFF. The gene calls are TRBV15 and TRBJ1-1; unclear D gene. V lost 5 bases to trimming and J lost 0 bases, with 13 bases between them. CDR1 is LNHNV and CDR2 is YYDKDF in the germline V gene (reference sequence). The CDR3 is made up of 15 amino acids.

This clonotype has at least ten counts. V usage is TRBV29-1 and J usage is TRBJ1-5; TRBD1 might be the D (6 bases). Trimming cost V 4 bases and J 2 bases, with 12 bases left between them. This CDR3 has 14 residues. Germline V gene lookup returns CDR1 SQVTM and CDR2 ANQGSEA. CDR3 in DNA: TGCAGCGTTGCGACAGGAGGACGCAATCAGCCCCAGCATTTT. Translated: CSVATGGRNQPQHF.

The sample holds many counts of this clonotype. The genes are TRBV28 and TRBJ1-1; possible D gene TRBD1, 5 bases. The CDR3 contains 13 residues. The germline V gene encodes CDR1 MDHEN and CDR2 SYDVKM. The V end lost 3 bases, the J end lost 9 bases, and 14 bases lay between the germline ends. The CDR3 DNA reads TGTGCCAGCAGTTTGAGCGCGAGGGGCAAAGCTTTCTTT. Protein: CASSLSARGKAFF.

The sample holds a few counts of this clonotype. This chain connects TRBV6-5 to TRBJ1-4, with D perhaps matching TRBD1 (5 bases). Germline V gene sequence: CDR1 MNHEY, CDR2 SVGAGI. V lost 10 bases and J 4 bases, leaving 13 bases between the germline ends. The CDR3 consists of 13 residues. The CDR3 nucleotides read TGTGCCACCCTGGGACTGAATAATGAAAAACTGTTTTTT. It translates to CATLGLNNEKLFF.

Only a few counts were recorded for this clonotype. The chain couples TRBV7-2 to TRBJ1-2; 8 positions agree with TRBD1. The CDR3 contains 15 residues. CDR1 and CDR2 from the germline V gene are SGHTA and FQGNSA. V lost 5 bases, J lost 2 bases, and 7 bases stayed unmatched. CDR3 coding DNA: TGTGCCAGCAGCAGAAGGACAGGGAAGAACTATGGCTACACCTTC. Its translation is CASSRRTGKNYGYTF.

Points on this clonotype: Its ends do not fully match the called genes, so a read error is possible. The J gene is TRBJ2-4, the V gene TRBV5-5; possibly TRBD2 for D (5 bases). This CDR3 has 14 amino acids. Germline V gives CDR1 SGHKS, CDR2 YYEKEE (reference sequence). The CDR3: CVSSLAGAKNIQYF. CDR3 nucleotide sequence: TGTGTCAGCAGCTTGGCGGGCGCCAAAAACATTCAGTACTTC.

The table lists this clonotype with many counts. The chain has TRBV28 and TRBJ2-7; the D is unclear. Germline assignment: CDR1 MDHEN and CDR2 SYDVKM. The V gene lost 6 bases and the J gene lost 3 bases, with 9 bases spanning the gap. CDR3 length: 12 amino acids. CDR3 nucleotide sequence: TGTGCCAGCAGCTTTAGAATCTACGAGCAGTACTTC. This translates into CASSFRIYEQYF.

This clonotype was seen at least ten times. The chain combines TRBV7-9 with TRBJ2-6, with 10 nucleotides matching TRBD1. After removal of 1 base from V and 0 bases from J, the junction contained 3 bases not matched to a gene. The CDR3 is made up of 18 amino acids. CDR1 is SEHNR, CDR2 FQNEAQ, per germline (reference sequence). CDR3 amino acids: CASSLGGQGPSGANVLTF. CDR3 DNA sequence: TGTGCCAGCAGCTTAGGGGGACAGGGGCCCTCTGGGGCCAACGTCCTGACTTTC. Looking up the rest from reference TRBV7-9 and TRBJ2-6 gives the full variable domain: DTGVSQNPRHKITKRGQNVTFRCDPISEHNRLYWYRQTLGQGPEFLTYFQNEAQLEKSRLLSDRFSAERPKGSFSTLEIQRTEQGDSAMYLCASSLGGQGPSGANVLTFGAGSRLTVL.

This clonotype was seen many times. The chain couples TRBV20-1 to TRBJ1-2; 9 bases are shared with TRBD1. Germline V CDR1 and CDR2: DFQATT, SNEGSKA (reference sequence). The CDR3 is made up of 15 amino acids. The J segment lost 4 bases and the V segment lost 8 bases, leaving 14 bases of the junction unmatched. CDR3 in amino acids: CSPAQTPQGAYGYTF. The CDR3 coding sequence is TGCAGTCCCGCGCAAACCCCACAGGGGGCCTATGGCTACACCTTC.

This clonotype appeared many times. Written as DNA, the CDR3 is TGTGCCAGCTCACAGACAGGGGGCGAGTCAAATGGCTACACCTTC. This encodes CASSQTGGESNGYTF. The chain combines TRBV18 with TRBJ1-2; 10 bases match TRBD1. The CDR3 has 15 residues. Trimming cost V 4 bases and J 6 bases; bases outside gene matches: 8. Germline CDR1 KGHSH, CDR2 LQKENI.